The T cell receptor (beta chain) described here comes from a study of shared clonotypes between healthy human individuals. CD45RO negativity and positive selection for CCR7 defined naive CD8 cells, a population that excluded terminally differentiated effector memory CD45RA+ cells. V dropped 2 bases and J dropped 0; count of bases not matched to a gene: 10. From germline, CDR1 is SGDLS and CDR2 YYNGEE. The CDR3 consists of 18 residues. The test was conducted at deep level. Each PCR replicate from the sorted subsets contained 150 to 250 ng DNA, which is about 31,000 T cell genomes. TCRdb's table, derived via immunoSEQ multiplex PCR, lists solely in-frame clones and lacks some. The data show around 640,000 clones, 95% to 97% seen once.

The TCR sequence derives from a woman in her twenties or thirties in good health. The V and J genes are TRBV9 and TRBJ2-1, with 8 bases identical to TRBD2. The sequencing sample was made of naive CD8+ T cells sorted from blood. CDR3: CASSVASSGFSSYNEQFF. The CDR3 DNA reads TGTGCCAGCAGCGTGGCTTCTAGCGGGTTTAGCTCCTACAATGAGCAGTTCTTC.